This T cell receptor (beta chain) originates from a study of blood T cell repertoires in COVID-19. V dropped 0 bases and J dropped 7; count of bases not matched to a gene: 2. CDR1 is SGDLS, CDR2 YYNGEE, per germline. CDR3 length equals 15 residues. Assay used: immunoSEQ multiplex PCR; TCRdb lists only in-frame clones, some missing. The data hold roughly 100,000 clones, with 76% observed a single time. The sequencing sample was made of peripheral blood. The rearrangement joins TRBV9 to TRBJ1-6; 9 bases map to TRBD1. The source is a man at least 80 years old with COVID-19, enrolled during active disease. The CDR3 nucleotides read TGTGCCAGCAGCGTAGGGGGACAGGGAAATTCACCCCTCCACTTT. Translation: CASSVGGQGNSPLHF. Together with reference TRBV9 and TRBJ1-6, the CDR3 gives the full variable domain: DSGVTQTPKHLITATGQRVTLRCSPRSGDLSVYWYQQSLDQGLQFLIQYYNGEERAKGNILERFSAQQFPDLHSELNLSSLELGDSALYFCASSVGGQGNSPLHFGNGTRLTVT.